This record covers a single T cell receptor (beta chain). This sample stems from a study of blood T cell repertoires in COVID-19. Data came from immunoSEQ multiplex PCR; TCRdb stores just in-frame clones and leaves some out. The sample lists 400,000 to 450,000 clones, less than 95% occurring once. The CDR3 contains 16 residues. V lost 1 base and J lost 6; bases outside the gene matches: 6. CDR1 and CDR2 (germline): MGHDK, SYGVNS. In Cohort 3, a recovered donor had either two negative PCRs, clearance, or symptom resolution. The specimen was PBMCs or T cells enriched from blood (not recorded which). J is TRBJ2-2 and V is TRBV25-1, with 9 bases matching TRBD2. This TCR came from a man aged 18 to 30 who had recovered from COVID-19. The CDR3 DNA follows: TGTGCCAGCAGTGAATGGGAAGCGGGGGGCCCCGGGGAGCTGTTTTTT. Translation gives CASSEWEAGGPGELFF.